This T cell receptor (beta chain) was captured in a study of T-cell reconstitution after alpha-beta-depleted transplantation in children. Study-wide results and limits: T-cell numbers and diversity one year post-transplant derived largely from freshly generated T cells.

In this sample, this clonotype turned up many times. The antigen remains unidentified. Unique molecular identifiers were incorporated into the prepared TCRbeta library. TCRdb re-called the PCR reads through MiXCR, storing one row per CDR3 protein. The sample holds over 150,000 distinct CDR3 sequences, roughly 6.3% seen once. The clonotype originates from a girl in the first two years of life with combined immunodeficiency, due to receive a stem cell transplant. The material sequenced was PBMCs, taken before TCRalphabeta/CD19-depleted stem cell transplant.

The CDR3 DNA reads as TGCAGCGTTGATCCCGAGGGTGGGTTCTTC. Its protein is CSVDPEGGFF. This chain connects TRBV29-1 to TRBJ2-1; a weak D match, TRBD2 (5 bases). Germline V gene sequence: CDR1 SQVTM, CDR2 ANQGSEA. The CDR3 covers 10 residues. V lost 3 bases, J lost 15 bases, and 12 bases lay in between.